This T cell receptor beta chain derives from a study of OX40 agonist ivuxolimab in advanced cancers. Clones were sequenced by immunoSEQ multiplex PCR, and TCRdb holds only the in-frame ones, with some missing. The data hold tens of thousands of clones, with about 90% observed a single time. The sample was CD4+ or CD8+ T cells sorted from blood, taken in a trial of the OX40 agonist ivuxolimab. This receptor was obtained from an adult with an advanced solid tumor such as melanoma, head and neck, liver or kidney cancer.

CDR3 loop: CATKSGTGTKGEKLFF. DNA for the CDR3: TGTGCCACTAAATCCGGGACAGGGACTAAGGGTGAAAAACTGTTTTTT. The genes are TRBV5-4 and TRBJ1-4; 9 nucleotides agree with TRBD1. CDR1 SGHNT and CDR2 YYREEE come from the germline V gene (reference sequence). V shed 9 bases and J 7 bases; nucleotides not matched to a gene: 16. The CDR3 contains 16 residues.